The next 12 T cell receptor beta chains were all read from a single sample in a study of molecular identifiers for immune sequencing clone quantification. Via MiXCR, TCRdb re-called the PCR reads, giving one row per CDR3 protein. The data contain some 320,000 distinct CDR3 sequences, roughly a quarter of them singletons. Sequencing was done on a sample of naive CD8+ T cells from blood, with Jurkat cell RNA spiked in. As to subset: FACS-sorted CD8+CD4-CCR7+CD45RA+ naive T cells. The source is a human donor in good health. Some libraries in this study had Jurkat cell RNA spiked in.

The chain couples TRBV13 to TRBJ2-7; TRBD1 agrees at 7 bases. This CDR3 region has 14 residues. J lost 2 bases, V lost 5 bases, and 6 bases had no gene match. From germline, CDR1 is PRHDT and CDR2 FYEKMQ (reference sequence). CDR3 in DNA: TGTGCCAGCAGCCCACGACAGGGTCCCTACGAGCAGTACTTC. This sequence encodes CASSPRQGPYEQYF.

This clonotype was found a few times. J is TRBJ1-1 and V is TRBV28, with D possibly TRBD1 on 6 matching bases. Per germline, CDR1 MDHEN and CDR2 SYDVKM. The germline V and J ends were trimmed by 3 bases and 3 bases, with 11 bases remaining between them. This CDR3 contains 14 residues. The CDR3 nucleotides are TGTGCCAGCAGTTTTGTTGGGGGCGACACTGAAGCTTTCTTT. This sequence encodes CASSFVGGDTEAFF.

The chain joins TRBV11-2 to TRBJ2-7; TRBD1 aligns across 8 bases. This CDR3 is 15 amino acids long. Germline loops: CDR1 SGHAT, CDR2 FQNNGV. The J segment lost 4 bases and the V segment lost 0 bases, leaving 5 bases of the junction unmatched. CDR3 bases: TGTGCCAGCAGCTTAGAGTCAGGGGGCGGTTACGAGCAGTACTTC. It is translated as CASSLESGGGYEQYF.

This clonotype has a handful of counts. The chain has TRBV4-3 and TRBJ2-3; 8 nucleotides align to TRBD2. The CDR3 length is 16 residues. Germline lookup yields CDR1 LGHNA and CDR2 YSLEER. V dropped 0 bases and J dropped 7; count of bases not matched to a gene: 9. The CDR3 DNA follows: TGCGCCAGCAGCCAAGATAGCGGGGACTCGACAAATACGCAGTATTTT. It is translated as CASSQDSGDSTNTQYF.

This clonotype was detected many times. This chain's CDR3 is CASSSGTSPTDTQYF. The CDR3 DNA follows: TGTGCCAGCAGCTCGGGGACTAGCCCCACAGATACGCAGTATTTT. The chain has TRBV7-9 and TRBJ2-3; TRBD2 matches 9 bases. The CDR3 runs 15 residues. Trimming cost V 4 bases and J 2 bases; bases outside gene matches: 4. The germline V gene has CDR1 SEHNR and CDR2 FQNEAQ (reference sequence).

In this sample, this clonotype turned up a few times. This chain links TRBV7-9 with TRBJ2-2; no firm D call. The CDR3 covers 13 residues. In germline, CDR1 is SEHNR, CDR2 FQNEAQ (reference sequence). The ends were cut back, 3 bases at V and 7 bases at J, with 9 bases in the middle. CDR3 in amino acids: CASSLVDDGELFF. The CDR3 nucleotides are TGTGCCAGCAGCTTGGTTGACGACGGGGAGCTGTTTTTT.

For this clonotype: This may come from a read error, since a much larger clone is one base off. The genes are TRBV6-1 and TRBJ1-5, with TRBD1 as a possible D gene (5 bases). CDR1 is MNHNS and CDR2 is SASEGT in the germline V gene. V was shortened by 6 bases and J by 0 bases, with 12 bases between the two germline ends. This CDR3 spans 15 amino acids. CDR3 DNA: TGTGCCAGCAGGGGGGAGCACCATAGCAATCAGCCCCAGCATTTT. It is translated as CASRGEHHSNQPQHF.

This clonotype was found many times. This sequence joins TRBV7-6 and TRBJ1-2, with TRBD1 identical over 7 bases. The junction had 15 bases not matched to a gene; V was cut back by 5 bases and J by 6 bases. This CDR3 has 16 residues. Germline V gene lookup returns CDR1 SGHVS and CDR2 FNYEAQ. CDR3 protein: CASSPGPYSGGNGYTF. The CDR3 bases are TGTGCCAGCAGCCCAGGTCCTTACTCAGGGGGGAATGGCTACACCTTC.

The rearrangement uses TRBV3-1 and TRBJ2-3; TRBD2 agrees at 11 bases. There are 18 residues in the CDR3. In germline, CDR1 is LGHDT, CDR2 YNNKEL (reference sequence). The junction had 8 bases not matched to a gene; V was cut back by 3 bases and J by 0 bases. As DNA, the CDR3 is TGTGCCAGCAGCCAGTTTCCTAGCGGGGGGTATAGCACAGATACGCAGTATTTT. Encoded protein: CASSQFPSGGYSTDTQYF.

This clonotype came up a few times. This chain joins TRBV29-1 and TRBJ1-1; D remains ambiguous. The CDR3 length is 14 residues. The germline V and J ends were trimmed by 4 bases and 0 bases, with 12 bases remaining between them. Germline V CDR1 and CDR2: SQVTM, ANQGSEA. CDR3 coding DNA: TGCAGCGTTGGTGGTGGAGAGATGAACACTGAAGCTTTCTTT. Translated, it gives CSVGGGEMNTEAFF. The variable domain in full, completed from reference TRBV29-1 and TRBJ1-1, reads SAVISQKPSRDICQRGTSLTIQCQVDSQVTMMFWYRQQPGQSLTLIATANQGSEATYESGFVIDKFPISRPNLTFSTLTVSNMSPEDSSIYLCSVGGGEMNTEAFFGQGTRLTVV.

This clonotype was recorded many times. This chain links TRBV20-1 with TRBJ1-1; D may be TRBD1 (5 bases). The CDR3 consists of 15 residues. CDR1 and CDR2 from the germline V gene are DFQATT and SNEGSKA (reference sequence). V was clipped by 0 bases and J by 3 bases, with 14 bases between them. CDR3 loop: CSARDYQGRDTEAFF. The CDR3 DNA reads TGCAGTGCTAGAGATTATCAGGGACGGGACACTGAAGCTTTCTTT.

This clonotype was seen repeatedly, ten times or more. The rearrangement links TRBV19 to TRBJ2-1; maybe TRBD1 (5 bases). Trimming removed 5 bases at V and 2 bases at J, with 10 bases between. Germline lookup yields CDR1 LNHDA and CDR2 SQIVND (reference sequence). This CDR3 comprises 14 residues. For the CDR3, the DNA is TGTGCCAGTAGTCGGGCAGGGACCTACAATGAGCAGTTCTTC. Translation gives CASSRAGTYNEQFF.